This T cell receptor (beta chain) originates from a study of T cell repertoires in cytomegalovirus infection. Turning to the study itself: Epitope selection comprised recently identified HLA-C-restricted CMV epitopes and well-studied HLA-B-restricted CMV epitopes.

TCRdb re-called the reads through MiXCR, storing one row per CDR3 protein. The data hold 250,000 to 300,000 distinct CDR3 sequences, with approximately 22% observed a single time. Germline V gene sequence: CDR1 SGHTA, CDR2 FQGNSA. The junction had 0 bases not matched to a gene; V was cut back by 3 bases and J by 1 base. CDR3 length: 14 amino acids. Study-wide findings and caveats: Identification of carriers of CMV plus the relevant HLA was performed using cumulative public TCR beta family frequency. CMV-specific HLA-C-restricted TCR beta clonotypes dominated the ex vivo response.

This clonotype appeared many times. Its target is unknown. The origin of this receptor is a human donor in good health (CMV status not recorded). Some clones in this sample may be carry-over from other donors' samples. The chain uses TRBV7-2 and TRBJ2-3; 8 nucleotides agree with TRBD1. The starting material was cultured PBMCs, obtained from culture after CMV antigen stimulation. The CDR3 DNA sequence: TGTGCCAGCAGCTTGACAGGGGGCACAGATACGCAGTATTTT. This translates into CASSLTGGTDTQYF.